The clone carrying this T cell receptor (delta chain) has only a few counts. Antigen unknown. Extracted RNA was reverse transcribed into cDNA. Multiplex PCR used pooled V-gene forward primers and a constant-region reverse primer to amplify CDR3s. TCRdb reprocessed the multiplex PCR reads through CATT. Of some 27,000 delta-chain clones in the sample, around 7.7% are singletons; the top ten hold approximately 1%. Alphabeta T cells were depleted, then CD3+ Vdelta1+ Vdelta2- thymocytes were FACS-sorted. Sorted Vdelta1+ thymocytes were roughly 96% to 99.6% pure. The sample is drawn from a study of Vδ1+ human thymocytes. Study-wide points: Bulk repertoire data may be misinterpreted because of unexpected Vdelta2 sequences. Thymic TRG and TRD repertoires appeared highly polyclonal, with Gaussian CDR3 length distributions.

This CDR3 comprises 24 residues. V lost 0 bases, J lost 0 bases, and 25 bases stayed unmatched. Germline CDR1 TSWWSYY, CDR2 QGS. The chain uses TRDV1 and TRDJ1; 10 bases align to TRDD3. The clonotype originates from a girl under three years old who had congenital heart surgery. The material sequenced was Vdelta1+ gamma-delta thymocytes from the thymus. The subset was: FACS-sorted CD3+ TCRalphabeta- TCRVdelta1+ TCRVdelta2- thymocytes. CDR3 sequence: CALGELGVSILPPTGGSHTDKLIF. CDR3 in DNA: TGTGCTCTTGGGGAACTGGGTGTATCCATCCTACCACCCACTGGGGGATCTCACACCGATAAACTCATCTTT.